The clone carrying this T cell receptor beta chain qualifies as medium-sized. Its antigen is unidentified. No fewer than two post-ART and no fewer than one pre-ART PBMC samples existed for each donor. This specimen belongs to a study of long-term antiretroviral therapy in people with HIV. Study outcomes and limitations: Regardless of time point, clones expanded before ART dominated the repertoire. Diversity remained lower than transplant donor controls, even though it increased after ART. HIV repertoires had narrower CDR3 length ranges than controls.

Trimming left V 8 bases short and J 0 bases short, with 19 bases between. CDR3 size: 16 residues. Germline V gene sequence: CDR1 SNHLY, CDR2 FYNNEI. Investigators performed immunoSEQ version v3.0 at survey level. Libraries were prepared by immunoSEQ multiplex PCR; TCRdb keeps only in-frame clonotypes and omits some of them. Of 15,000 to 20,000 clones listed, roughly 79% were seen once; the top ten hold 11%. Sample: unsorted PBMCs, taken 2.3 years after starting antiretroviral therapy. The chain joins TRBV2 to TRBJ1-1, with TRBD1 as a possible D gene (6 bases). This clonotype was obtained from a woman aged 40 to 50 with HIV. CDR3 bases: TGTGCCAGCGCCGGGACACACATCAAATTGAACACTGAAGCTTTCTTT. This gives the protein CASAGTHIKLNTEAFF. Looking up the rest from reference TRBV2 and TRBJ1-1 gives the full variable domain: EPEVTQTPSHQVTQMGQEVILRCVPISNHLYFYWYRQILGQKVEFLVSFYNNEISEKSEIFDDQFSVERPDGSNFTLKIRSTKLEDSAMYFCASAGTHIKLNTEAFFGQGTRLTVV.